These T cell receptor beta chains were read from a single sample in a study of T-cell memory formation after mild COVID-19. TCRdb itself ran the 5' RACE reads through MiXCR, one entry per CDR3 protein. The sample has about 390,000 distinct CDR3 sequences, about 17% seen once. Sequencing was carried out using PBMCs or a T cell subset sorted from them (not recorded which). All receptors come from a man younger than 35 who had mild COVID-19 (a few samples of this study predate the infection). Cell type and time point are not known. CDR3s include the opening cysteine and the closing phenylalanine or tryptophan. The order of the fields is J gene, D gene, clone size, V gene, CDR3 DNA, CDR3 protein. D genes are given only for firm matches. Some rows mark clone size as missing; the rest say once, few, many or name a class of expanded clone.

J: TRBJ1-1
D: TRBD1
size: .
V: TRBV7-9
DNA: TGTGCCAGCAGCCGTAAGACAGGGGGCTCGAACACTGAAGCTTTCTTT
CDR3: CASSRKTGGSNTEAFF

J: TRBJ2-5
D: .
size: many
V: TRBV6-5
DNA: TGTGCCAGCAGTCAGGGGGAGACCCAGTACTTC
CDR3: CASSQGETQYF

J: TRBJ1-5
D: .
size: few
V: TRBV15
DNA: TGTGCCACCAGCAGAGGGTCAGACGGCGGCAATCAGCCCCAGCATTTT
CDR3: CATSRGSDGGNQPQHF

J: TRBJ2-3
D: .
size: few
V: TRBV7-2
DNA: TGTGCCAGCAGCTTAGGGCAGGTCCACACAGATACGCAGTATTTT
CDR3: CASSLGQVHTDTQYF

J: TRBJ1-1
D: .
size: .
V: TRBV7-2
DNA: TGTGCCAGCAGCTCCGGGGTTTCAACTGAAGCTTTCTTT
CDR3: CASSSGVSTEAFF

J: TRBJ2-7
D: .
size: .
V: TRBV7-2
DNA: TGTGCCAGCAGCTTATCCGGCAGACCTGTCTACGAGCAGTACTTC
CDR3: CASSLSGRPVYEQYF

J: TRBJ2-3
D: .
size: few
V: TRBV7-9
DNA: TGTGCCAGCAGCCAGGCCCTAGCAGATACGCAGTATTTT
CDR3: CASSQALADTQYF

J: TRBJ1-2
D: .
size: few
V: TRBV7-9
DNA: TGTGCCAGCAGCTTAGCGGCGGAGGCAGGACATGGCTACACCTTC
CDR3: CASSLAAEAGHGYTF

J: TRBJ2-3
D: .
size: .
V: TRBV11-2
DNA: TGTGCCAGCAGTGAGGGGACTAGCACAGATACGCAGTATTTT
CDR3: CASSEGTSTDTQYF

J: TRBJ1-2
D: .
size: .
V: TRBV7-2
DNA: TGTGCCAGCAGCCCCCTGCAGGGACGCGGTGGCTACACCTTC
CDR3: CASSPLQGRGGYTF

J: TRBJ1-2
D: TRBD1
size: .
V: TRBV15
DNA: TGTGCCACCAGCAGGTTCCCGACAGGGGATTATGGCTACACCTTC
CDR3: CATSRFPTGDYGYTF

J: TRBJ1-2
D: TRBD1
size: few
V: TRBV7-2
DNA: TGTGCCAGCAGTTACGACAGGGGAAATGGCTACACCTTC
CDR3: CASSYDRGNGYTF

J: TRBJ2-3
D: TRBD2
size: few
V: TRBV20-1
DNA: TGCAGCACGGGGACTAGCGTTTCAGATACGCAGTATTTT
CDR3: CSTGTSVSDTQYF

J: TRBJ2-2
D: TRBD1
size: .
V: TRBV29-1
DNA: TGCAGCGTTGAAGAGGACAGGGTGGGGGAGCTGTTTTTT
CDR3: CSVEEDRVGELFF

J: TRBJ1-1
D: TRBD1
size: few
V: TRBV6-5
DNA: TGTGCCAGCAGTTACTCCTGGACAGGAGGCAACACTGAAGCTTTCTTT
CDR3: CASSYSWTGGNTEAFF

J: TRBJ2-3
D: .
size: once
V: TRBV5-1
DNA: TGCGCCAGTCAACCCCCGATCGGGTCGGCAGATACGCAGTATTTT
CDR3: CASQPPIGSADTQYF

J: TRBJ2-5
D: .
size: few
V: TRBV6-1
DNA: TGTGCCAGCAGCGGGGGACTGTACCAAGAGACCCAGTACTTC
CDR3: CASSGGLYQETQYF

J: TRBJ2-5
D: .
size: few
V: TRBV9
DNA: TGTGCCAGCAGCGTAGGTGCTAGCGCCGGAGAGACCCAGTACTTC
CDR3: CASSVGASAGETQYF

J: TRBJ1-1
D: .
size: few
V: TRBV5-1
DNA: TGCGCCAGCAGCTTGGGGACCCCTGAAGCTTTCTTT
CDR3: CASSLGTPEAFF

J: TRBJ2-4
D: TRBD2
size: .
V: TRBV4-3
DNA: TGCGCCAGCAGCCAAGATCCCCTGGGACTAAGGGACATTCAGTACTTC
CDR3: CASSQDPLGLRDIQYF

J: TRBJ2-7
D: TRBD1
size: .
V: TRBV29-1
DNA: TGCAGCCATGTGGGGACAGGGGAAACCTACGAGCAGTACTTC
CDR3: CSHVGTGETYEQYF

J: TRBJ1-6
D: .
size: .
V: TRBV5-1
DNA: TGCGCCAGCAGTGACCGGAGTTCACCCCTCCACTTT
CDR3: CASSDRSSPLHF

J: TRBJ2-2
D: TRBD1
size: .
V: TRBV9
DNA: TGTGCCAGTGACAGGGGTACCGGGGAGCTGTTTTTT
CDR3: CASDRGTGELFF

J: TRBJ2-3
D: .
size: few
V: TRBV9
DNA: TGTGCCAGCAGCGTAGGTGGGGTAGCGATAGATACGCAGTATTTT
CDR3: CASSVGGVAIDTQYF